Listed below are T cell receptor beta chains from one sample, sequenced in a study of neurological immune-mediated disorders. TCRdb used MiXCR to reprocess the 5' RACE reads, holding one entry per CDR3 protein. The sample lists about 58,000 distinct CDR3 sequences, 3% to 4% occurring once. The sequenced sample was PBMCs. The receptors here all came from a woman aged 60 to 75 with multiple sclerosis. Each CDR3 is given with its conserved first and last residue. D genes are given only for firm matches. Clone size is given as once, few, many or a size class.

>NA|TRBJ2-3|many|TRBV12-3/TRBV12-4
CASSLVGGDSTDTQYF
TGTGCCAGCAGTTTAGTAGGGGGGGATAGCACAGATACGCAGTATTTT
>NA|TRBJ2-7|many|TRBV5-6
CASSLASLEIF
TGTGCCAGCAGCTTGGCCTCTCTAGAAATCTTC
>NA|TRBJ2-7|many|TRBV28
CASRAGSVRYEQYF
TGTGCCAGCAGGGCGGGCAGTGTAAGGTACGAGCAGTACTTC
>NA|TRBJ1-1|few|TRBV27
CASSLVGWYTEAFF
TGTGCCAGCAGTTTGGTGGGTTGGTACACTGAAGCTTTCTTT
>NA|TRBJ2-3|many|TRBV7-2
CASSLMVGGTDTQYF
TGTGCCAGCAGCTTAATGGTGGGGGGCACAGATACGCAGTATTTT
>NA|TRBJ2-2|many|TRBV24-1
CATSLGANTGELFF
TGTGCCACCAGTCTGGGGGCCAACACCGGGGAGCTGTTTTTT
>TRBD1|TRBJ2-4|many|TRBV7-9
CASSSTGGLAKNIQYF
TGTGCCAGCAGCTCGACAGGGGGACTAGCCAAAAACATTCAGTACTTC
>NA|TRBJ2-5|many|TRBV7-3
CASSPTGLQETQYF
TGTGCCAGCAGTCCCACAGGTTTGCAAGAGACCCAGTACTTC
>NA|TRBJ1-1|many|TRBV5-1
CASSYSGETEAFF
TGCGCCAGCAGCTACTCGGGGGAGACTGAAGCTTTCTTT
>TRBD1|TRBJ1-5|many|TRBV7-2
CASSLGDRVSNQPQHF
TGTGCCAGCAGCTTAGGGGACAGAGTCAGCAATCAGCCCCAGCATTTT
>NA|TRBJ1-5|many|TRBV20-1
CSARLGAGMNQPQHF
TGCAGTGCTAGACTAGGCGCAGGGATGAATCAGCCCCAGCATTTT
>NA|TRBJ1-1|many|TRBV10-3
CAISEGFSEAFF
TGTGCCATCAGTGAGGGGTTTAGTGAAGCTTTCTTT
>NA|TRBJ2-5|many|TRBV29-1
CSVEHGGAETQYF
TGCAGCGTTGAACACGGCGGGGCGGAGACCCAGTACTTC
>NA|TRBJ2-1|many|TRBV7-3
CASSSLPGVYNEQFF
TGTGCCAGCAGCTCCCTTCCGGGGGTTTACAATGAGCAGTTCTTC
>TRBD1|TRBJ2-5|many|TRBV12-3/TRBV12-4
CASSTSQGTGETQYF
TGTGCCAGCAGTACCTCACAGGGGACGGGAGAGACCCAGTACTTC
>NA|TRBJ1-2|many|TRBV5-1
CASSLITETYGYTF
TGCGCCAGCAGCTTGATAACAGAAACCTATGGCTACACCTTC
>TRBD1|TRBJ1-2|many|TRBV4-1
CASSSLGTGKWYGYTF
TGCGCCAGCAGCTCCTTGGGGACAGGGAAGTGGTATGGCTACACCTTC
>NA|TRBJ1-1|many|TRBV5-1
CASSLGTGRTTEAFF
TGCGCCAGCAGCTTGGGAACAGGGAGGACCACTGAAGCTTTCTTT
>TRBD2|TRBJ2-1|many|TRBV5-1
CASSYLAGETYNEQFF
TGCGCCAGCAGCTATTTAGCGGGGGAAACCTACAATGAGCAGTTCTTC
>NA|TRBJ2-2|many|TRBV6-5
CASSPGTAANTGELFF
TGTGCCAGCAGTCCAGGGACGGCAGCGAACACCGGGGAGCTGTTTTTT